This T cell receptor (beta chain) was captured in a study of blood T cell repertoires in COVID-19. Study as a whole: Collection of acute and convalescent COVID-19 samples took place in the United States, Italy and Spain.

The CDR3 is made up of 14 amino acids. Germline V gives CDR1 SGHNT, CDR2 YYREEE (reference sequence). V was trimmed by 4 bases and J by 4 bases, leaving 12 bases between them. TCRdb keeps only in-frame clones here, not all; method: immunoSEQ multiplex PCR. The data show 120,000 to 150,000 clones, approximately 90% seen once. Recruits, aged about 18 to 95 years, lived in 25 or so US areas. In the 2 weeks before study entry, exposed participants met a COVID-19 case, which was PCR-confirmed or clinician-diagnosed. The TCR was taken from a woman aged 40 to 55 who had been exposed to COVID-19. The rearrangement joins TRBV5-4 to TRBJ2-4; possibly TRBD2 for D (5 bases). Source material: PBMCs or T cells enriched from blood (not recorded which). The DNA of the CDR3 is TGTGCCAGCAGCAACCCGGGGTTTAAAAACATTCAGTACTTC. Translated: CASSNPGFKNIQYF.